This entry describes one T cell receptor beta chain. The data stem from a study of blood T cell repertoires in COVID-19. Study-level background: The samples span acute and convalescent COVID-19 from the United States, Italy and Spain.

Authors' processing steps: Quantification of nucleated cells was approximated via reference gene primer amplification. Profiled with immunoSEQ multiplex PCR; TCRdb holds only in-frame clones, not every one. The V and J calls and clone size were taken over from that table, and D and trimming were inferred from the DNA. The sample includes approximately 210,000 clones, 80% to 90% seen only once; the top ten take over 7%. The trim removed 5 bases at V and 10 bases at J, leaving 11 bases unmatched. CDR3 length equals 14 residues. Per germline, CDR1 LGHDT and CDR2 YNNKEL (reference sequence). Grouping used clinical history reported by participants in a survey and questionnaire. Cohort 3 recovery required two negative PCRs, clearance, or symptom resolution.

This receptor was obtained from a woman aged 18-30 years who had recovered from COVID-19. This chain links TRBV3-1 (or the pseudogene TRBV3-2) with TRBJ2-1; TRBD2 aligns across 7 bases. The sample was PBMCs or T cells enriched from blood (not recorded which). The CDR3 spells CASSLRLEAGEQFF. The DNA for the CDR3 is TGTGCCAGCAGCTTAAGGCTAGAAGCGGGAGAGCAGTTCTTC.